A single sample gave rise to the 18 T cell receptor beta chains below, sequenced in a study of neurological immune-mediated disorders. As to time point: longitudinal time-point 2. TCRdb independently ran MiXCR on the 5' RACE reads; one entry per CDR3 protein. Of about 90,000 distinct CDR3 sequences in the sample, around 13% were seen once. The sequenced sample was PBMCs. The receptors derive from a female donor with HTLV-1-associated myelopathy (HAM/TSP).

The chain employs TRBV12-3 or TRBV12-4 and TRBJ2-3, with unresolved D. The CDR3 runs to 15 residues. With 4 bases removed from V and 0 bases from J, the gap between germline ends came to 11 bases. CDR3 nucleotide sequence: TGTGCCAGCAGTTCTTTTTCACTCAGCACAGATACGCAGTATTTT. It is translated as CASSSFSLSTDTQYF.

The sample holds a few counts of this clonotype. Just one base apart from a much larger clone, this may be a read error. V gene TRBV5-5 combines with J gene TRBJ1-3; D not certain. Looked up from germline, CDR1 is SGHKS and CDR2 is YYEKEE (reference sequence). The CDR3 runs to 15 residues. CDR3 sequence: CARSLDPSTGNTIYF. The DNA for the CDR3 is TGTGCCCGCAGTCTAGACCCTTCCACTGGAAACACCATATATTTT.

This clonotype was counted many times. The gene calls are TRBV7-6 and TRBJ2-1; 7 bases fit TRBD1. This CDR3 region has 15 residues. Germline lookup yields CDR1 SGHVS and CDR2 FNYEAQ. The ends lost 2 bases at V and 5 bases at J; junction bases unmatched: 6. The CDR3 reads CASSLWQGVDNEQFF. The DNA of the CDR3 is TGTGCCAGCAGCTTATGGCAGGGGGTTGACAATGAGCAGTTCTTC.

The chain combines TRBV18 with TRBJ2-2, with D unclear. The V end was cut by 2 bases, the J end by 1 base, with 5 bases between. The CDR3 has 14 residues. From germline, CDR1 is KGHSH and CDR2 LQKENI. CDR3 sequence: CASSPVQNTGELFF. The CDR3 DNA reads as TGTGCCAGCTCACCAGTCCAGAACACCGGGGAGCTGTTTTTT.

This clonotype was counted at least ten times. The V call is TRBV28, the J call TRBJ2-7, with a possible D match to TRBD1 (5 bases). CDR3 size: 13 residues. V lost 2 bases and J lost 2, with 7 bases in between. Germline V gene data show CDR1 as MDHEN and CDR2 as SYDVKM. CDR3 residues: CASSLRGTYEQYF. CDR3 bases: TGTGCCAGCAGTTTAAGGGGCACCTACGAGCAGTACTTC. The full variable domain, in which reference TRBV28 and TRBJ2-7 provide the parts outside the CDR3, is DVKVTQSSRYLVKRTGEKVFLECVQDMDHENMFWYRQDPGLGLRLIYFSYDVKMKEKGDIPEGYSVSREKKERFSLILESASTNQTSMYLCASSLRGTYEQYFGPGTRLTVT.

The chain uses TRBV6-2 or TRBV6-3 and TRBJ2-5; D is unclear. The germline gives CDR1 MNHEY, CDR2 SVGEGT. V shed 2 bases and J shed 5 bases, with 15 bases lying between them. This CDR3 has 15 residues. The DNA of the CDR3 is TGTGCCAGCAGTTACAAAGGAGTACTAAGGGAGACCCAGTACTTC. Its protein product is CASSYKGVLRETQYF.

Ten or more counts support this clonotype. V is TRBV10-3 and J is TRBJ2-1; D not resolved. This CDR3 spans 13 amino acids. Trimming took 3 bases from V and 8 from J, leaving 11 bases between them. Per germline, CDR1 ENHRY and CDR2 SYGVKD. CDR3 sequence: CAISDPSIYEQFF. The DNA of the CDR3 is TGTGCCATCAGTGATCCGAGTATCTATGAGCAGTTCTTC.

Of note for this clonotype: At one of its ends the junction is not consistent with the germline gene, which may arise from a read error. The chain is built from TRBV29-1 and TRBJ2-5; D may be TRBD1 (5 bases). The CDR3 is made up of 10 amino acids. Per germline, CDR1 SQVTM and CDR2 ANQGSEA. The CDR3 region is CSVGRENQYF. CDR3 nucleotide sequence: TGCAGCGTGGGGCGAGAGAACCAGTACTTC.

Ten or more counts support this clonotype. The V and J genes are TRBV5-5 and TRBJ2-3; 7 bases map to TRBD2. Unmatched junction bases numbered 5, after V lost 0 bases and J lost 1 base. The CDR3 extends over 16 amino acids. CDR1 and CDR2 (germline): SGHKS, YYEKEE (reference sequence). The CDR3 DNA is TGTGCCAGCAGCTTGGTAGCGGGTTCGGGCACAGATACGCAGTATTTT. Translating gives CASSLVAGSGTDTQYF.

This clonotype was picked up many times. The chain carries TRBV7-2 and TRBJ2-3; TRBD1 might be the D (6 bases). The CDR3 is 15 residues long. Trimming shortened V by 5 bases and J by 3 bases, and 15 bases separated the two germline ends. Germline values: CDR1 SGHTA, CDR2 FQGNSA. CDR3 nucleotides: TGTGCCAGCAGCCCGGACAGTTTGGGGACAGATACGCAGTATTTT. Amino acid sequence: CASSPDSLGTDTQYF.

The chain is built from TRBV11-1 and TRBJ2-7, with 8 bases identical to TRBD2. This CDR3 region has 14 residues. Germline CDR1 is SGHAT and CDR2 is FQDESV (reference sequence). The junction had 4 bases not matched to a gene; V was cut back by 6 bases and J by 0 bases. This CDR3 reads CASRSGLASYEQYF. The CDR3 DNA is TGTGCCAGCAGGTCCGGACTAGCCTCCTACGAGCAGTACTTC.

At least ten counts were recorded for this clonotype. The chain is built from TRBV29-1 and TRBJ1-4, with D possibly TRBD1 on 6 matching bases. CDR3 length equals 12 residues. The germline V and J ends were trimmed by 1 base and 8 bases, with 8 bases remaining between them. Germline V gives CDR1 SQVTM, CDR2 ANQGSEA. For the CDR3, the DNA is TGCAGCGTTGAAGGGAGGGGGGAAAAACTGTTTTTT. Translated, it gives CSVEGRGEKLFF.

This clonotype was counted at least ten times. J is TRBJ2-5 and V is TRBV20-1; 8 bases agree with TRBD2. The CDR3 is made up of 17 amino acids. The V segment lost 3 bases and the J segment 5 bases; nucleotides outside the gene matches: 17. Per the germline V gene, CDR1 is DFQATT and CDR2 is SNEGSKA (reference sequence). The CDR3 DNA is TGCAGTGCTAGGCCTACTCTTTCTGGCGGGGGGAAGGAGACCCAGTACTTC. Translation: CSARPTLSGGGKETQYF.

This clonotype was seen repeatedly, ten times or more. V usage is TRBV27 and J usage is TRBJ2-1; TRBD2 aligns across 13 bases. The V and J ends lost 5 bases and 3 bases, in that order; junction bases with no gene match: 1. Germline V lookup: CDR1 MNHEY, CDR2 SMNVEV (reference sequence). This CDR3 contains 15 residues. The CDR3 coding sequence is TGTGCCAGCAGTCGGACTAGCGGGGGCTACAATGAGCAGTTCTTC. Translated, it gives CASSRTSGGYNEQFF.

This clonotype was seen at least ten times. The V call is TRBV4-2, the J call TRBJ2-2, with no clear D. The ends were cut back, 6 bases at V and 4 bases at J, with 15 bases in the middle. From germline, CDR1 is LGHNA and CDR2 YNFKEQ. The CDR3 loop spans 15 amino acids. The CDR3 reads CASRLPDSGTGELFF. The CDR3 region has the DNA TGTGCCAGCAGGCTCCCTGACTCTGGCACCGGGGAGCTGTTTTTT.

This clonotype was seen repeatedly, ten times or more. The chain links TRBV5-6 to TRBJ2-1; the D gene is possibly TRBD2 (6 bases). This CDR3 spans 16 amino acids. Trimming pared 2 bases from V and 0 bases from J, leaving 12 bases between. Germline CDR1 is SGHDT and CDR2 is YYEEEE. The CDR3 region has the DNA TGTGCCAGCAGCTTCTTAGCGGAGAGCTCCTACAATGAGCAGTTCTTC. Translated: CASSFLAESSYNEQFF.

This clonotype came up a few times. The chain joins TRBV11-2 to TRBJ1-3; no definite D call. The length of the CDR3 is 17 residues. V lost 6 bases and J 0 bases, leaving 18 bases between the germline ends. Germline lookup yields CDR1 SGHAT and CDR2 FQNNGV. The CDR3 loop reads CASSQYTRSFSGNTIYF. The CDR3 coding sequence is TGTGCCAGCAGTCAATACACTCGGAGCTTCTCTGGAAACACCATATATTTT.

This clonotype was observed at least ten times. The chain couples TRBV6-5 to TRBJ2-4; D may be TRBD1 (6 bases). Germline lookup yields CDR1 MNHEY and CDR2 SVGAGI. The CDR3 consists of 15 residues. Trimming cost V 0 bases and J 9 bases, with 15 bases left between them. The CDR3 coding sequence is TGTGCCAGCAGTTACTCTCCGGGACATTATACCATTCAGTACTTC. Translating gives CASSYSPGHYTIQYF.